This passage covers 28 T cell receptor beta chains from one sample sequenced in a study of tumor T cells in aggressive B-cell lymphoma. The table came from immunoSEQ multiplex PCR; TCRdb's copy has only in-frame clones and leaves some out. The sample has thousands of clones; about 81% are singletons. Sequencing used tumor tissue. The source of these receptors is an adult with diffuse large B cell lymphoma.

This clone was found a few times. The V and J genes are TRBV30 and TRBJ2-3; a possible D gene is TRBD2 (6 bases). Trimming removed 0 bases from V and 6 bases from J, with 16 bases in between. Germline values: CDR1 GTSNPN, CDR2 SVGIG (reference sequence). The CDR3 totals 15 residues. The CDR3, as DNA: TGTGCCTGGAGTGTACCGGGCGGGATCGATGATACGCAGTATTTT. It translates to CAWSVPGGIDDTQYF.

The V gene is TRBV5-1, the J gene TRBJ2-3; TRBD2 aligns across 8 bases. CDR1 SGHRS and CDR2 YFSETQ come from the germline V gene. J was trimmed by 4 bases and V by 7 bases; bases with no gene match: 11. CDR3 length equals 15 residues. CDR3 residues: CASSPGGAWADTQYF. The CDR3 bases are TGCGCCAGCTCCCCGGGGGGGGCTTGGGCAGATACGCAGTATTTT.

In its sample, this clone was seen a few times. The genes are TRBV27 and TRBJ1-6; D remains unclear. The ends were cut back, 7 bases at V and 6 bases at J, with 19 bases in the middle. Germline CDR1 MNHEY, CDR2 SMNVEV (reference sequence). There are 16 residues in the CDR3. The CDR3 protein is CASKSTSVGFNSPLHF. The CDR3, as DNA: TGTGCCAGCAAATCCACCTCAGTGGGCTTTAATTCACCCCTCCACTTT.

The chain couples TRBV9 to TRBJ1-1, with D tentatively TRBD1 (6 bases). The CDR3 spans 17 residues. Trimming cost V 2 bases and J 2 bases, with 19 bases left between them. Looked up from germline, CDR1 is SGDLS and CDR2 is YYNGEE. CDR3 nucleotides: TGTGCCAGCAGCGTGGGCTGGACAGCCCGAGGCAACACTGAAGCTTTCTTT. It specifies CASSVGWTARGNTEAFF.

The rearrangement links TRBV9 to TRBJ2-1, with 13 bases lining up with TRBD2. Germline V gene sequence: CDR1 SGDLS, CDR2 YYNGEE. The V gene end was trimmed by 0 bases and the J gene end by 5 bases; junction bases not matched to a gene: 5. The CDR3 runs to 17 residues. In nucleotides, the CDR3 is TGTGCCAGCAGCGTAGTCCTACTAGCGGGGGGGCACAATGAGCAGTTCTTC. Translation: CASSVVLLAGGHNEQFF.

As to this clone: The same CDR3 is also encoded by other DNA sequences in this sample. The V and J genes are TRBV19 and TRBJ2-3; TRBD2 matches 10 bases. CDR1 is LNHDA and CDR2 is SQIVND in the germline V gene (reference sequence). V shed 3 bases and J 5 bases; nucleotides not matched to a gene: 5. The CDR3 sequence is 15 residues long. The CDR3 DNA is TGTGCCAGTAGTATGCCAGCGGGGGGGAAAGATACGCAGTATTTT. Translated: CASSMPAGGKDTQYF.

CDR3: CASKTRGRGEQFF. The CDR3 bases are TGTGCCAGCAAGACCAGGGGACGTGGTGAGCAGTTCTTC. V and J are TRBV6-1 and TRBJ2-1; D is possibly TRBD1 (6 bases). Germline-derived CDR1 and CDR2 are MNHNS and SASEGT. The V and J ends lost 7 bases and 9 bases respectively, with 16 bases between them. The CDR3 sequence is 13 residues long.

This clone was detected a few times. The CDR3 is CASSDGPTPEVDTQYF. The CDR3 DNA is TGCGCCAGCAGTGATGGACCAACGCCGGAGGTAGATACGCAGTATTTT. J is TRBJ2-3 and V is TRBV10-2; D is perhaps TRBD2 (5 bases). The CDR3 runs to 16 residues. V lost 3 bases to trimming and J lost 5 bases, with 18 bases between them. CDR1 is WSHSY and CDR2 is SAAADI in the germline V gene.

The J gene is TRBJ2-5, the V gene TRBV6-5; D may be TRBD2 (5 bases). V was pared by 2 bases and J by 5 bases, with 9 bases between. From germline, CDR1 is MNHEY and CDR2 SVGAGI. There are 13 residues in the CDR3. CDR3 residues: CASSYVAMETQYF. The CDR3 coding sequence is TGTGCCAGCAGTTACGTAGCGATGGAGACCCAGTACTTC.

V and J are TRBV11-1 and TRBJ2-5; D gene unclear. The CDR3 sequence is 13 residues long. CDR1 and CDR2 (germline): SGHAT, FQDESV (reference sequence). V was clipped by 3 bases and J by 5 bases, with 10 bases between them. The DNA of the CDR3 is TGTGCCAGCAGCTTGCCGCCCGGGGAGACCCAGTACTTC. Protein sequence: CASSLPPGETQYF.

This clone has only one observation. The chain uses TRBV9 and TRBJ1-5; 7 bases fit TRBD1. The CDR3 extends over 14 amino acids. After removal of 6 bases from V and 5 bases from J, the junction contained 8 bases not matched to a gene. Per the germline V gene, CDR1 is SGDLS and CDR2 is YYNGEE. CDR3 loop: CASTPGDRDQPQHF. CDR3 nucleotide sequence: TGTGCCAGCACCCCGGGGGACAGAGATCAGCCCCAGCATTTT.

The rearrangement uses TRBV7-9 and TRBJ2-7, with a weak D call TRBD1 (5 bases). The CDR3 runs 16 residues. Germline values: CDR1 SEHNR, CDR2 FQNEAQ (reference sequence). V was pared by 2 bases and J by 0 bases, with 14 bases between. Here the CDR3 reads CASSLSEGAISYEQYF. CDR3 nucleotide sequence: TGTGCCAGCAGCTTAAGCGAAGGGGCCATCTCCTACGAGCAGTACTTC.

This clone was found once. This chain connects TRBV6-4 to TRBJ2-1, with a weak D call TRBD1 (6 bases). The germline CDR1 and CDR2 sequences are MRHNA and SNTAGT. The V and J ends lost 3 bases and 8 bases respectively, with 14 bases between them. The CDR3 has 14 amino acids. CDR3 amino acids: CASSDGGGVHEQFF. DNA for the CDR3: TGTGCCAGCAGTGATGGGGGCGGCGTCCATGAGCAGTTCTTC.

This clone was recorded only once. CDR3 amino acids: CASSLFVTGNTEAFF. The CDR3 nucleotides are TGTGCCAGCAGCTTATTCGTGACTGGGAACACTGAAGCTTTCTTT. The gene calls are TRBV11-2 and TRBJ1-1; no reliable D call. Trimming stripped 2 bases from V and 1 base from J, with 11 bases between. This CDR3 region has 15 residues. Looked up from germline, CDR1 is SGHAT and CDR2 is FQNNGV.

This clone was seen a single time. The chain joins TRBV9 to TRBJ1-6, with D unresolved. The germline V gene encodes CDR1 SGDLS and CDR2 YYNGEE. The CDR3 extends over 13 amino acids. V shed 4 bases and J shed 8 bases, with 10 bases lying between them. In DNA form, the CDR3 reads TGTGCCAGCAGCCCTTCCGGGGATTCACCCCTCCACTTT. Encoded protein: CASSPSGDSPLHF. Drawing the rest from reference TRBV9 and TRBJ1-6, the complete variable domain is DSGVTQTPKHLITATGQRVTLRCSPRSGDLSVYWYQQSLDQGLQFLIQYYNGEERAKGNILERFSAQQFPDLHSELNLSSLELGDSALYFCASSPSGDSPLHFGNGTRLTVT.

This sequence joins TRBV29-1 and TRBJ2-7; D uncertain. Trimming pared 3 bases from V and 4 bases from J, leaving 7 bases between. This CDR3 is built from 11 residues. Germline CDR1 and CDR2: SQVTM and ANQGSEA. The CDR3 region is CSVDLRYEQYF. The DNA for the CDR3 is TGCAGCGTTGATCTGCGGTACGAGCAGTACTTC.

The rearrangement joins TRBV5-6 to TRBJ1-1; 9 bases fit TRBD1. Per germline, CDR1 SGHDT and CDR2 YYEEEE. V shed 4 bases and J 9 bases; nucleotides not matched to a gene: 19. The CDR3 length is 17 residues. The CDR3 sequence: CASSTVVDRGGDTKAFF. CDR3 bases: TGTGCCAGCAGCACAGTGGTGGACAGGGGAGGTGATACGAAAGCTTTCTTT.

As to this clone: This same CDR3 is encoded by further DNA sequences in the sample. The chain uses TRBV28 and TRBJ2-2, with TRBD2 matching over 10 bases. V was clipped by 8 bases and J by 3 bases; unmatched bases: 3. CDR1 MDHEN and CDR2 SYDVKM come from the germline V gene. The CDR3 runs 14 residues. The CDR3 reads CASYGLADTGELFF. The CDR3 region has the DNA TGTGCCAGCTACGGACTAGCGGACACCGGGGAGCTGTTTTTT.

The V and J genes are TRBV19 and TRBJ2-1; the D is unclear. CDR1 and CDR2 (germline): LNHDA, SQIVND (reference sequence). Trimming took off 0 bases at V and 0 bases at J, with 15 bases between the two ends. This CDR3 spans 18 amino acids. The CDR3 DNA follows: TGTGCCAGTAGTATAGATAATTTACGGGTCCGCTCCTACAATGAGCAGTTCTTC. Translation: CASSIDNLRVRSYNEQFF.

The genes are TRBV9 and TRBJ1-6; D uncertain. V lost 4 bases and J lost 8, with 10 bases in between. Germline loops: CDR1 SGDLS, CDR2 YYNGEE. This CDR3 spans 13 amino acids. The CDR3 coding sequence is TGTGCCAGCAGCCTAGCAATAGATTCACCCCTCCACTTT. Protein product: CASSLAIDSPLHF.

The gene calls are TRBV30 and TRBJ2-3; 9 bases line up with TRBD1. The CDR3 contains 15 residues. CDR1 GTSNPN and CDR2 SVGIG come from the germline V gene (reference sequence). V trimming: 2 bases; J trimming: 2 bases; junction bases outside the gene matches: 5. CDR3: CAWSLDRGFTDTQYF. CDR3 sequence (DNA): TGTGCCTGGAGTCTGGACAGGGGCTTCACAGATACGCAGTATTTT.

The rearrangement links TRBV30 to TRBJ2-7; TRBD1 might be the D (5 bases). V was trimmed by 2 bases and J by 4 bases, leaving 9 bases between them. The CDR3 contains 12 residues. Germline values: CDR1 GTSNPN, CDR2 SVGIG (reference sequence). The CDR3 is CAWSLNRYEQYF. The CDR3 DNA sequence: TGTGCCTGGAGTTTGAACAGGTACGAGCAGTACTTC.

The genes are TRBV4-1 and TRBJ2-2; D ambiguous. CDR1 is MGHRA, CDR2 YSYEKL, per germline. CDR3 length: 13 residues. Deletions cut 0 bases from V and 6 bases from J, with 5 bases between. The DNA for the CDR3 is TGCGCCAGCAGCCAAGATAACTCCGGGGAGCTGTTTTTT. Translation gives CASSQDNSGELFF.

This rearrangement joins TRBV6-5 to TRBJ2-2, with D perhaps TRBD1 (5 bases). The CDR3 spans 15 residues. Per the germline V gene, CDR1 is MNHEY and CDR2 is SVGAGI. Trimming cost V 2 bases and J 9 bases, with 16 bases left between them. CDR3 in DNA: TGTGCCAGCAGTTACCTCGGACACGGTTTTCGGGAGCTGTTTTTT. Protein sequence: CASSYLGHGFRELFF.

The chain couples TRBV7-3 to TRBJ1-2; TRBD1 is a possible D gene (6 bases). Trimming took 5 bases from V and 8 from J, leaving 18 bases between them. The CDR3 sequence is 14 residues long. Germline-derived CDR1 and CDR2 are SGHTA and FQGTGA. The CDR3 here is CASSPGRGAGGYTF. The CDR3 DNA reads TGTGCCAGCAGCCCCGGCCGGGGGGCAGGGGGCTACACCTTC.

As regards this clone: This sample includes further DNA sequences coding for the same CDR3. V gene TRBV4-3 combines with J gene TRBJ1-1; TRBD1 is a possible D gene (5 bases). CDR3 length equals 18 residues. The germline V gene encodes CDR1 LGHNA and CDR2 YSLEER. V shed 2 bases and J shed 4 bases, with 23 bases lying between them. CDR3: CASSQNNWDAEGGTEAFF. The CDR3 DNA follows: TGCGCCAGCAGCCAAAATAACTGGGACGCGGAGGGAGGCACTGAAGCTTTCTTT.

V is TRBV6-1 and J is TRBJ1-1; TRBD1 is a possible D gene (5 bases). This CDR3 region has 11 residues. V was trimmed by 8 bases and J by 5 bases, leaving 9 bases between them. The V gene's germline CDR1 is MNHNS and CDR2 SASEGT. Written as DNA, the CDR3 is TGTGCCAGCCCCCGGGGGACTGAAGCTTTCTTT. Protein sequence: CASPRGTEAFF.

The chain recombines TRBV5-1 with TRBJ1-2, with D maybe TRBD1 (6 bases). Germline CDR1 reads SGHRS; CDR2 reads YFSETQ. V shed 7 bases and J shed 3 bases, with 19 bases lying between them. The CDR3 has 15 amino acids. CDR3: CASGGGGASDYGYTF. In DNA form, the CDR3 reads TGCGCCAGCGGAGGAGGGGGGGCGTCGGACTATGGCTACACCTTC.